The clone carrying this TCR beta chain was counted only a few times. The antigen is undetermined. TCRdb re-analysed the reads in MiXCR, keeping a single row per CDR3 protein. The sample carries approximately 170,000 distinct CDR3 sequences, approximately 15% recorded once. The record originates from a study of T cell repertoires in cytomegalovirus infection. Study at large: Through public TCR beta signatures, both CMV infection and matching HLA type were indicated.

Overall study results and limits: Adding up the frequency of public TCR beta families identified people who carried CMV plus the relevant HLA. CMV-specific HLA-C-restricted TCR beta clonotypes dominated the ex vivo response.

The specimen sequenced was PBMCs. The clonotype was recovered from a human donor in good health (CMV status not recorded). Some clones in this sample may be carry-over from other donors' samples.

CDR3 coding DNA: TGTGCCAGCAGCGCTACAGGGACCGAGACCCAGTACTTC. It translates to CASSATGTETQYF. The rearrangement links TRBV5-4 to TRBJ2-5, with D possibly being TRBD1 (6 bases). V was shortened by 4 bases and J by 5 bases, with 12 bases between the two germline ends. CDR1 and CDR2 from the germline V gene are SGHNT and YYREEE (reference sequence). This CDR3 contains 13 residues.